This passage covers 6 T cell receptor beta chains from one sample sequenced in a study of human versus mouse CDR3 diversity and MHC coevolution. The protocol was immunoSEQ multiplex PCR, while the TCRdb copy is restricted to in-frame clones and leaves out a portion. This table has 86,000 or so clones, 80% to 95% appearing once. Sequenced sample: naive CD4+ T cells from blood. Subset denoted: CD45RO-negative CD62L-positive naive CD4 T cells. These receptors all come from a person aged 30 to 70 in good health.

The chain joins TRBV27 to TRBJ1-1, with a weak D call TRBD1 (6 bases). V lost 6 bases, J lost 1 base, and 15 bases lay in between. The germline CDR1 and CDR2 sequences are MNHEY and SMNVEV (reference sequence). The CDR3 totals 15 residues. CDR3 nucleotide sequence: TGTGCCAGCAGCCTGGGGGGGGCAGGGAACACTGAAGCTTTCTTT. This translates into CASSLGGAGNTEAFF.

This clone was detected only once. This chain connects TRBV5-1 to TRBJ2-1; 12 bases are shared with TRBD1. With V trimmed by 3 bases and J by 1 base, 8 bases remained unmatched. CDR1 is SGHRS, CDR2 YFSETQ, per germline. The CDR3 is 18 residues long. CDR3 residues: CASSWRGQGAASYNEQFF. The CDR3 DNA is TGCGCCAGCAGCTGGAGGGGACAGGGGGCAGCGTCCTACAATGAGCAGTTCTTC.

This chain uses TRBV30 with TRBJ1-5, with TRBD1 identical over 8 bases. The germline V gene encodes CDR1 GTSNPN and CDR2 SVGIG (reference sequence). Losses at the gene ends were 3 bases for V and 6 bases for J; bases not matched to a gene: 7. This CDR3 region has 14 residues. The CDR3 reads CAWSLGQGPQPQHF. CDR3 nucleotide sequence: TGTGCCTGGAGCCTAGGACAGGGCCCTCAGCCCCAGCATTTT.

V usage is TRBV10-3 and J usage is TRBJ2-3; D uncertain. With 7 bases removed from V and 2 bases from J, the gap between germline ends came to 16 bases. The CDR3 is 15 amino acids. The germline V gene encodes CDR1 ENHRY and CDR2 SYGVKD. The CDR3 DNA sequence: TGTGCCATCATGGGTGGCGCGGATTTCACAGATACGCAGTATTTT. Translation: CAIMGGADFTDTQYF.

This clone was counted a single time. DNA of the CDR3: TGTGCCTGGGGTTTTACAGGGGGCTGGGAAAAACTGTTTTTT. It specifies CAWGFTGGWEKLFF. This chain connects TRBV30 to TRBJ1-4; TRBD1 matches at 9 bases. CDR1 and CDR2 (germline): GTSNPN, SVGIG (reference sequence). With 5 bases clipped from V and 8 bases from J, the junction kept 9 bases outside the gene matches. CDR3 length equals 14 residues.

V is TRBV7-9 and J is TRBJ2-5; 11 bases are shared with TRBD2. CDR3 length: 18 residues. Germline CDR1 SEHNR, CDR2 FQNEAQ (reference sequence). The V segment lost 6 bases and the J segment 3 bases; nucleotides outside the gene matches: 15. As DNA, the CDR3 is TGTGCCAGCAGAGAGACTAGCGGGGTGCCAGAGTGGGAAGAGACCCAGTACTTC. Residues: CASRETSGVPEWEETQYF.